These 15 T cell receptor beta chains originate from one sample sequenced in a study of blood T cell repertoires in COVID-19. The table came from immunoSEQ multiplex PCR; TCRdb's copy has only in-frame clones and leaves some out. Of about 55,000 clones in the sample, about nine tenths were seen once. Specimen: peripheral blood. These receptors originate from a man aged 35 to 55 with COVID-19, enrolled during active disease.

V is TRBV7-8 and J is TRBJ1-1, with TRBD1 matching 7 bases. Looked up from germline, CDR1 is SGHVS and CDR2 is FQNEAQ. The CDR3 covers 14 residues. V was pared by 3 bases and J by 0 bases, with 1 base of the junction left unmatched. CDR3 residues: CASSLGQMNTEAFF. In nucleotides, the CDR3 is TGTGCCAGCAGCTTGGGACAGATGAACACTGAAGCTTTCTTT. Combining the CDR3 with reference TRBV7-8 and TRBJ1-1 gives the whole variable domain GAGVSQSPRYKVAKRGQDVALRCDPISGHVSLFWYQQALGQGPEFLTYFQNEAQLDKSGLPSDRFFAERPEGSVSTLKIQRTQQEDSAVYLCASSLGQMNTEAFFGQGTRLTVV.

The CDR3, as DNA: TGTGCCAGCAGCCAAGATCCGGCGGGAGGGGGCTGGGAGCAGTACTTC. It codes for CASSQDPAGGGWEQYF. The chain couples TRBV3-1 (or the pseudogene TRBV3-2) to TRBJ2-7; TRBD2 matches at 9 bases. Germline loops: CDR1 LGHDT, CDR2 YNNKEL (reference sequence). V was clipped by 0 bases and J by 7 bases; unmatched bases: 10. This CDR3 is built from 16 residues.

The chain joins TRBV3-1 (or the pseudogene TRBV3-2) to TRBJ1-2; D is perhaps TRBD1 (6 bases). This CDR3 has 14 amino acids. V shed 8 bases and J shed 8 bases, with 21 bases lying between them. Per the germline V gene, CDR1 is LGHDT and CDR2 is YNNKEL (reference sequence). The CDR3 sequence: CASSGGTKAEGYTF. The CDR3 region has the DNA TGTGCCAGCTCGGGGGGGACAAAAGCCGAGGGCTACACCTTC.

CDR3 DNA: TGTGCCAGCAGTTACTCGGAGGGCAATTCACCCCTCCACTTT. This translates into CASSYSEGNSPLHF. The chain recombines TRBV6-6 with TRBJ1-6; D gene unclear. V lost 0 bases and J lost 7, with 7 bases in between. The CDR3 has 14 residues. CDR1 is MNHNY, CDR2 SVGAGI, per germline (reference sequence).

The chain couples TRBV5-4 to TRBJ2-3; unclear D gene. Trimming took off 2 bases at V and 1 base at J, with 20 bases between the two ends. The CDR3 loop spans 18 amino acids. Germline CDR1 reads SGHNT; CDR2 reads YYREEE (reference sequence). CDR3 region: CASSFGAQVPYGTDTQYF. Written as DNA, the CDR3 is TGTGCCAGCAGCTTTGGTGCCCAGGTGCCTTATGGCACAGATACGCAGTATTTT. The full variable domain, its missing parts supplied by reference TRBV5-4 and TRBJ2-3, is ETGVTQSPTHLIKTRGQQVTLRCSSQSGHNTVSWYQQALGQGPQFIFQYYREEENGRGNFPPRFSGLQFPNYSSELNVNALELDDSALYLCASSFGAQVPYGTDTQYFGPGTRLTVL.

The chain joins TRBV28 to TRBJ2-7, with 7 bases fitting TRBD1. The CDR3 consists of 12 residues. With V trimmed by 5 bases and J by 6 bases, 4 bases remained unmatched. Germline-derived CDR1 and CDR2 are MDHEN and SYDVKM. The DNA of the CDR3 is TGTGCCAGCAGTATATACAGGGGCGAGCAGTACTTC. Translation gives CASSIYRGEQYF.

The chain's CDR3 is CASSPLGGRGGYTF. The CDR3 bases are TGTGCCAGCAGCCCATTAGGGGGCAGGGGTGGCTACACCTTC. The chain joins TRBV3-1 (or the pseudogene TRBV3-2) to TRBJ1-2; 7 nucleotides match TRBD1. After removal of 4 bases from V and 7 bases from J, the junction contained 9 bases not matched to a gene. The CDR3 totals 14 residues. CDR1 is LGHDT and CDR2 is YNNKEL in the germline V gene (reference sequence).

The genes are TRBV2 and TRBJ1-1; D gene uncertain. V shed 1 base and J shed 1 base, with 10 bases lying between them. The CDR3 runs to 15 residues. Germline V lookup: CDR1 SNHLY, CDR2 FYNNEI. In nucleotides, the CDR3 is TGTGCCAGCAGTGAAGATGAGGGAGCGAACACTGAAGCTTTCTTT. This encodes CASSEDEGANTEAFF.

The chain recombines TRBV9 with TRBJ2-3; the match to TRBD2 covers 9 bases. This CDR3 has 16 residues. The germline V gene has CDR1 SGDLS and CDR2 YYNGEE. J gave up 4 bases and V 0 bases, and 6 bases lay outside the gene matches. Here the CDR3 reads CASSVAASGVADTQYF. For the CDR3, the DNA is TGTGCCAGCAGCGTAGCGGCTAGCGGGGTGGCAGATACGCAGTATTTT.

This clone appeared once. The chain carries TRBV2 and TRBJ2-1, with 7 bases identical to TRBD1. In germline, CDR1 is SNHLY, CDR2 FYNNEI. With 1 base clipped from V and 2 bases from J, the junction kept 5 bases outside the gene matches. The length of the CDR3 is 16 residues. In nucleotides, the CDR3 is TGTGCCAGCAGTGAAGACGACAGGGCAGCCTACAATGAGCAGTTCTTC. Its protein product is CASSEDDRAAYNEQFF.

Note on this clone: The junction and the germline gene differ at one end; a read error may be behind it. The chain uses TRBV29-1 and TRBJ2-1, with 7 bases identical to TRBD1. The CDR3 has 14 amino acids. The germline V gene encodes CDR1 SQVTM and CDR2 ANQGSEA. The CDR3 loop reads CSVEGTVRGNEQFF. CDR3 nucleotides: TGCAGCGTCGAAGGGACAGTTCGGGGCAATGAGCAGTTCTTC.

The chain couples TRBV4-1 to TRBJ1-1, with 11 bases identical to TRBD1. Germline trimming cut 1 base from V and 8 bases from J; bases unmatched to any gene: 9. The CDR3 contains 16 residues. In germline, CDR1 is MGHRA, CDR2 YSYEKL. CDR3 nucleotides: TGCGCCAGCAGCCAAGTAGGCGGACAGGGGGCGCGGGAAGCTTTCTTT. This encodes CASSQVGGQGAREAFF.

V usage is TRBV5-1 and J usage is TRBJ2-3; unclear D gene. Germline assignment: CDR1 SGHRS and CDR2 YFSETQ. Trimming took 5 bases from V and 0 from J, leaving 10 bases between them. The CDR3 is made up of 14 amino acids. For the CDR3, the DNA is TGCGCCAGCAGAATTAGTTCTAGCACAGATACGCAGTATTTT. Amino acid sequence: CASRISSSTDTQYF.

The chain employs TRBV30 and TRBJ2-1, with 16 bases identical to TRBD2. From germline, CDR1 is GTSNPN and CDR2 SVGIG (reference sequence). The V and J ends lost 2 bases and 9 bases, in that order; junction bases with no gene match: 16. The CDR3 length is 19 residues. Here the CDR3 DNA reads TGTGCCTGGAGTTTCCCGGGACTAGCGGGAGGGCAGACGTTTGGTGAGCAGTTCTTC. Translation gives CAWSFPGLAGGQTFGEQFF.

The table lists this clone with a count of one. The chain combines TRBV3-1 (or the pseudogene TRBV3-2) with TRBJ1-6, with D unresolved. CDR1 is LGHDT, CDR2 YNNKEL, per germline (reference sequence). Trimming left V 5 bases short and J 4 bases short, with 9 bases between. The length of the CDR3 is 14 residues. The CDR3 nucleotides are TGTGCCAGCAGCTCGACATCTTATAATTCACCCCTCCACTTT. Amino acids: CASSSTSYNSPLHF.